This TCR beta chain emerged from a study of Ad26.COV2.S vaccination and SARS-CoV-2 variants. Overall study: By the intramuscular route, Ad26.COV2.S was given once, or twice 56 days apart. Study-level points and caveats: Total responses of T cells may have been underestimated by the analyses of TCR breadth and depth.

Profiled with immunoSEQ multiplex PCR; TCRdb holds only in-frame clones, not every one. The sample carries 300,000 to 350,000 clones, 85% to 90% recorded once. The CDR3 is 13 amino acids. Deletions cut 4 bases from V and 4 bases from J, with 8 bases between. Germline V gives CDR1 MDHEN, CDR2 SYDVKM. As for this clone: Antigen unknown.

Described treatment: around 19 received Ad26.COV2.S at low or high dose, single or two shots; about five received placebo; per-sample allocation not given. Sampling happened 63 days after the first vaccine or placebo injection. This chain joins TRBV28 and TRBJ2-1; tentative D call: TRBD1 (5 bases). The sample here was peripheral blood, taken in a trial of Ad26.COV2.S vaccine versus placebo. This receptor was identified in a person between 18 and 65 years old who received the Ad26.COV2.S COVID-19 vaccine or a placebo. CDR3 amino acids: CASSSQGYNEQFF. CDR3 nucleotides: TGTGCCAGCAGTTCCCAGGGATACAATGAGCAGTTCTTC.